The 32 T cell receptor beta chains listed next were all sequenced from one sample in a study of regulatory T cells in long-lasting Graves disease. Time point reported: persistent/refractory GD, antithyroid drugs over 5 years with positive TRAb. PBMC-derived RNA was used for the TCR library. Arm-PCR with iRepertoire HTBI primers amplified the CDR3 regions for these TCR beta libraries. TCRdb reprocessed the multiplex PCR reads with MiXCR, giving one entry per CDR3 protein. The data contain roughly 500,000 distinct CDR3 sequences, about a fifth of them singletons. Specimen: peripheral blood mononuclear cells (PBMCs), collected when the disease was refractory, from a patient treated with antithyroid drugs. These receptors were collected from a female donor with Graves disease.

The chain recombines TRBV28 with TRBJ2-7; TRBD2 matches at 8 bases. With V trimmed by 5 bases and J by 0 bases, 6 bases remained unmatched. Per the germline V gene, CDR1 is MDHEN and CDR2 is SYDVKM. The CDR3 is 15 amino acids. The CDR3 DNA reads TGTGCCAGCAGTCTACCCACTAGCGGCTCCTACGAGCAGTACTTC. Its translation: CASSLPTSGSYEQYF.

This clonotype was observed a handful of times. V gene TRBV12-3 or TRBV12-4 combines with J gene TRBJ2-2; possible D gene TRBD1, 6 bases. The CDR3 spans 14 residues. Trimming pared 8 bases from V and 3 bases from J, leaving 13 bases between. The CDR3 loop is CASSTGFDTGELFF. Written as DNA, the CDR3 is TGTGCCAGCTCAACAGGGTTCGACACCGGGGAGCTGTTTTTT.

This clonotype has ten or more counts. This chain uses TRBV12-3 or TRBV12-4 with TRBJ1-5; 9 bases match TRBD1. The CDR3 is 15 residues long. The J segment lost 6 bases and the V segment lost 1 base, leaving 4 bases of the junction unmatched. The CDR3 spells CASSLVQGAGQPQHF. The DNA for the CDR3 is TGTGCCAGCAGTTTAGTACAGGGGGCGGGTCAGCCCCAGCATTTT.

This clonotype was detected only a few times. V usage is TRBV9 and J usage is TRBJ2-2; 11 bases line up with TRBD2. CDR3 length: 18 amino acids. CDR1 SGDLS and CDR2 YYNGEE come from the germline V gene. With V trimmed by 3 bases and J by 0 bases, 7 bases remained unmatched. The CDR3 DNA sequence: TGTGCCAGCAGCGCGCCCTTAGCGGGGGGGCCGAACACCGGGGAGCTGTTTTTT. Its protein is CASSAPLAGGPNTGELFF.

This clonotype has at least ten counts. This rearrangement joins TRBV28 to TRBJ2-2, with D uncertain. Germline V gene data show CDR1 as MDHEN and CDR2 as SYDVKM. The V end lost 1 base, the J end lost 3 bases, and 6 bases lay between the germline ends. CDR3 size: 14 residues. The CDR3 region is CASSLFGHTGELFF. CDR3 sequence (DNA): TGTGCCAGCAGTTTATTTGGACACACCGGGGAGCTGTTTTTT.

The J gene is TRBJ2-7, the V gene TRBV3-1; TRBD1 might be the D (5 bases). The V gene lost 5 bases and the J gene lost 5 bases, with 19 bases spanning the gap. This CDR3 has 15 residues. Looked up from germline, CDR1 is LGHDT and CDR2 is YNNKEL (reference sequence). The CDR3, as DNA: TGTGCCAGCAGCGAGTCTAGTCCACAGGTTCACGAGCAGTACTTC. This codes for CASSESSPQVHEQYF.

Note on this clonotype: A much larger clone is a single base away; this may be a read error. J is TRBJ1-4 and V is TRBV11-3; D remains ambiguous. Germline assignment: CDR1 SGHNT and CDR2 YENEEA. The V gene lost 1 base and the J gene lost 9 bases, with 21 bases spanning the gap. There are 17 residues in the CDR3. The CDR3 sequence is CASSLASDEGSSQKLFF. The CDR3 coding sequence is TGTGCCAGCAGCTTAGCCTCCGATGAAGGATCTTCGCAAAAACTGTTTTTT.

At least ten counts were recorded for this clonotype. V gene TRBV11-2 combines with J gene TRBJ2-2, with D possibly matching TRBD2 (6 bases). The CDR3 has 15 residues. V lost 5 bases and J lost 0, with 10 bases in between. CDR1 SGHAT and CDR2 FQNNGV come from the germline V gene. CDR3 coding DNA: TGTGCCAGCAGCAAGACTAGGGCGAACACCGGGGAGCTGTTTTTT. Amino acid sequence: CASSKTRANTGELFF.

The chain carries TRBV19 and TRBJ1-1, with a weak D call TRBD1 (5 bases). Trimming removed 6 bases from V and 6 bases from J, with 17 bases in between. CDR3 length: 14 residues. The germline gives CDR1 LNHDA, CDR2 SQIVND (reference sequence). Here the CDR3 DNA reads TGTGCCAGTAGCCTGCGGGGGTCCCGCGCTGAAGCTTTCTTT. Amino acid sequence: CASSLRGSRAEAFF. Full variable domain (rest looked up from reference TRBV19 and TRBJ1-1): DGGITQSPKYLFRKEGQNVTLSCEQNLNHDAMYWYRQDPGQGLRLIYYSQIVNDFQKGDIAEGYSVSREKKESFPLTVTSAQKNPTAFYLCASSLRGSRAEAFFGQGTRLTVV.

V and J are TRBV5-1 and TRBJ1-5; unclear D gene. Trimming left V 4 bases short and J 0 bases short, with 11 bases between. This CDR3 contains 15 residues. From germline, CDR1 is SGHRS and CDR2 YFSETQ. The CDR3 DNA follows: TGCGCCAGCAGCCCCTACGGAACTAGCAATCAGCCCCAGCATTTT. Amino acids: CASSPYGTSNQPQHF.

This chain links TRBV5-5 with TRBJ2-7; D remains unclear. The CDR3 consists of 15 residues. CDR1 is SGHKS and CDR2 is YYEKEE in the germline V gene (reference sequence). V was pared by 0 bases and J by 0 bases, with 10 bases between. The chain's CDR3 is CASSLDLAPSYEQYF. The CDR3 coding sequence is TGTGCCAGCAGCTTGGATTTGGCACCCTCCTACGAGCAGTACTTC.

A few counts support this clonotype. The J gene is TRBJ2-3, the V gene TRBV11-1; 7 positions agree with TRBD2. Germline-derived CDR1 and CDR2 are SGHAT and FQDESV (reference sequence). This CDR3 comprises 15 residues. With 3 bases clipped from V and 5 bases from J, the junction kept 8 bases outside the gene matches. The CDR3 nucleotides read TGTGCCAGCAGCTTCGTGGGAGGGCGGCAAGATACGCAGTATTTT. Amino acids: CASSFVGGRQDTQYF.

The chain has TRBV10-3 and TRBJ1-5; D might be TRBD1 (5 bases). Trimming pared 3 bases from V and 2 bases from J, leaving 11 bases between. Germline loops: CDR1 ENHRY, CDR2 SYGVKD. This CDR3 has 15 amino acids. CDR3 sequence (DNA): TGTGCCATCAGTGATAGTCGGGACGGCAATCAGCCCCAGCATTTT. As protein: CAISDSRDGNQPQHF.

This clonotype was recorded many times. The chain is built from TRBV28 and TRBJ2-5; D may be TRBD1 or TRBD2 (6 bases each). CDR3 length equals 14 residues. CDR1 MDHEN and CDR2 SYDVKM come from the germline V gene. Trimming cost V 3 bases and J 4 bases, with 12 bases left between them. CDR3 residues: CASSFLQGGETQYF. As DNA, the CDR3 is TGTGCCAGCAGTTTTCTACAGGGAGGAGAGACCCAGTACTTC.

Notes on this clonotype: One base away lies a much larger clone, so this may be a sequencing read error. CDR3 region: CASSFMRRAGKGITNEKLFF. The CDR3 nucleotides read TGTGCCAGCAGCTTTATGCGAAGGGCAGGGAAGGGGATAACTAATGAAAAACTGTTTTTT. The rearrangement links TRBV7-9 to TRBJ1-4; D might be TRBD1 (5 bases). V lost 3 bases and J lost 1, with 24 bases in between. Germline lookup yields CDR1 SEHNR and CDR2 FQNEAQ (reference sequence). The CDR3 loop spans 20 amino acids.

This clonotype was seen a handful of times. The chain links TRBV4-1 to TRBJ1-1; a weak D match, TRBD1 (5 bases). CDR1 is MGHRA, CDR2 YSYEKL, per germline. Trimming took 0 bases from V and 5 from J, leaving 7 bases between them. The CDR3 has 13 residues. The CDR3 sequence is CASSQEGLTEAFF. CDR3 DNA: TGCGCCAGCAGCCAAGAGGGACTGACTGAAGCTTTCTTT.

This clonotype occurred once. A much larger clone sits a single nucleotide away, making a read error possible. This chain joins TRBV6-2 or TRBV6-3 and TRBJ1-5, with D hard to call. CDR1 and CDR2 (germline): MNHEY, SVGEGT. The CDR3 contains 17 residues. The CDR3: CASSYSIEVYSNQLQHF. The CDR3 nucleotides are TGTGCCAGCAGTTACTCGATCGAGGTCTATAGCAATCAGCTCCAGCATTTT.

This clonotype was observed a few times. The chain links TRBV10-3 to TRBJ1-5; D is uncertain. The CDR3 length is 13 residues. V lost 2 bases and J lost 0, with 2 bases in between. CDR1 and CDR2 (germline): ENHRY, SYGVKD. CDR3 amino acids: CAISENSNQPQHF. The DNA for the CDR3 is TGTGCCATCAGTGAGAATAGCAATCAGCCCCAGCATTTT.

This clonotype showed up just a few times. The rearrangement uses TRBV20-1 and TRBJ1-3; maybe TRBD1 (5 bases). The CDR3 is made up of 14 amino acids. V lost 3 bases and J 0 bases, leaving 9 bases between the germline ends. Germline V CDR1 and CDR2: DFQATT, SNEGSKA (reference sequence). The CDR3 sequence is CSASSDSSGNTIYF. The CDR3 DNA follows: TGCAGTGCTAGCTCAGACAGCTCTGGAAACACCATATATTTT.

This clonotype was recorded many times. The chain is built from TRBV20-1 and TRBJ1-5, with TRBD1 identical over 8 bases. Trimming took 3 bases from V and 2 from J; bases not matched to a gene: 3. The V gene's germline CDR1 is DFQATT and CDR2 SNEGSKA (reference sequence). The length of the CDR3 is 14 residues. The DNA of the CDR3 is TGCAGTGCTAGGGACAGGGATGGCAATCAGCCCCAGCATTTT. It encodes CSARDRDGNQPQHF.

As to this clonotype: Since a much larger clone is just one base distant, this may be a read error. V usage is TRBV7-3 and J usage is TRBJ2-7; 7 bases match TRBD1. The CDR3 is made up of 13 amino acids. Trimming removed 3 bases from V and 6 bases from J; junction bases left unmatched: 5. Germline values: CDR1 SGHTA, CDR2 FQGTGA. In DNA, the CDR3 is TGTGCCAGCAGCTTGGAACAGGGGAGCGAGCAGTACTTC. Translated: CASSLEQGSEQYF.

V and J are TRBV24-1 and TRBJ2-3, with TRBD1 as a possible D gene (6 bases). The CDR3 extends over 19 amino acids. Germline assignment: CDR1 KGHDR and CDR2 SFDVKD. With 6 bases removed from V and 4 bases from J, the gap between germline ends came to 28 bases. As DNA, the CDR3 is TGTGCCACCAGTAGATCGCGCGGGTTGTCAGGGGCGGTTTCAGATACGCAGTATTTT. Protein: CATSRSRGLSGAVSDTQYF.

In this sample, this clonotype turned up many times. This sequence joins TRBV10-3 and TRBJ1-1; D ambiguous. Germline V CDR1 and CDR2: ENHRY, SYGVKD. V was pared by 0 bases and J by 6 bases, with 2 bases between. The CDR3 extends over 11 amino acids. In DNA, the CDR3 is TGTGCCATCAGTGAGTCGGCTGAAGCTTTCTTT. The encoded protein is CAISESAEAFF.

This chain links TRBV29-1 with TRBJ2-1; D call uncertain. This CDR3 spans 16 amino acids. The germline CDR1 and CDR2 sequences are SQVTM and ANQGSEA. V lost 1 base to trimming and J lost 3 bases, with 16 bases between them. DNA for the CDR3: TGCAGCGTTGAAGGGTCCAGCCTACTTTTCTACAATGAGCAGTTCTTC. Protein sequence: CSVEGSSLLFYNEQFF.

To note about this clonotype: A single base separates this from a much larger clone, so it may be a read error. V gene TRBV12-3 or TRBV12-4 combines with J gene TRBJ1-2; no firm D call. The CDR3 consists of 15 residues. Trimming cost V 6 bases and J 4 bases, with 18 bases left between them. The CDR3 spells CASRPGSNPCYGYTF. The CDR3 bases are TGTGCCAGCAGGCCTGGGTCCAACCCCTGCTATGGCTACACCTTC.

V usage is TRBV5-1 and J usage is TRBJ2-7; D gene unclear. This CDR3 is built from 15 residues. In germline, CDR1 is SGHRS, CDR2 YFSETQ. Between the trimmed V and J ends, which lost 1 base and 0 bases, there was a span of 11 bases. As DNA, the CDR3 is TGCGCCAGCAGCTTGAGTCAGAAGAGCTCCTACGAGCAGTACTTC. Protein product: CASSLSQKSSYEQYF.

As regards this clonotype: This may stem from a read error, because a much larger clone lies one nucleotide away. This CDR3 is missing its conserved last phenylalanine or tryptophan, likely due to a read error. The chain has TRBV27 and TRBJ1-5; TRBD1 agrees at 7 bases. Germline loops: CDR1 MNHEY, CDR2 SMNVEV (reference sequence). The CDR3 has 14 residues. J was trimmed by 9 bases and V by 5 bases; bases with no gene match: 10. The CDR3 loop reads CASSPTGFYGPQHL. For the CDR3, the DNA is TGTGCCAGCAGTCCGACAGGGTTTTATGGGCCCCAGCATCTT.

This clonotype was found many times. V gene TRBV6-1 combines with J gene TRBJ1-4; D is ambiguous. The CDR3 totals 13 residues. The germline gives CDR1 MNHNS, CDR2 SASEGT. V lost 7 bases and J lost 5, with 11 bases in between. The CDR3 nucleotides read TGTGCCAGCACCCAGTGGCCGAATGAAAAACTGTTTTTT. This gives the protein CASTQWPNEKLFF.

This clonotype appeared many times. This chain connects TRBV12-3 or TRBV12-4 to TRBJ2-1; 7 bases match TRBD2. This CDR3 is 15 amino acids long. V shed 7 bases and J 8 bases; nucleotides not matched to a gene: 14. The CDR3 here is CASTITGTTGHEQFF. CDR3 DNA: TGTGCCAGCACCATCACCGGGACTACCGGCCATGAGCAGTTCTTC.

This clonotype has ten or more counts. The CDR3: CASSWSSYEQYF. For the CDR3, the DNA is TGTGCCAGCAGTTGGAGTTCCTACGAGCAGTACTTC. The rearrangement uses TRBV28 and TRBJ2-7; no definite D call. Trimming pared 4 bases from V and 1 base from J, leaving 5 bases between. The CDR3 consists of 12 residues. Germline CDR1 reads MDHEN; CDR2 reads SYDVKM.

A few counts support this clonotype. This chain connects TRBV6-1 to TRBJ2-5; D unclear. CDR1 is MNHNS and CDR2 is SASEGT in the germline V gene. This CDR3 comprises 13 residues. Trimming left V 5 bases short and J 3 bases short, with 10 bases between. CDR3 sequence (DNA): TGTGCCAGCAGTACCCGGTCAGAAGAGACCCAGTACTTC. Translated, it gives CASSTRSEETQYF.

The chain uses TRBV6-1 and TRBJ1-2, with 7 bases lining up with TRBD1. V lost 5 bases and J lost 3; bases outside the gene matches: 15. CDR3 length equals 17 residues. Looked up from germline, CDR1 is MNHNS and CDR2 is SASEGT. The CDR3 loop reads CASSHQHLGTAYYGYTF. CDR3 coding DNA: TGTGCCAGCAGTCACCAACATCTCGGGACAGCATACTATGGCTACACCTTC.